The clone carrying this TCR beta chain was observed at least ten times. Its cognate antigen is unknown. Germline V lookup: CDR1 SGHTA, CDR2 FQGNSA. Trimming took off 7 bases at V and 2 bases at J, with 17 bases between the two ends. The CDR3 is 15 amino acids. TCRdb analysed the reads with MiXCR anew, one entry per CDR3 protein. Altogether about 250,000 distinct CDR3 sequences are present, 12% being singletons, with the ten largest covering around 1.6%. The sample comes from a study of T cell repertoires in cytomegalovirus infection. Study context: Public TCR beta signatures indicated both CMV infection and matching HLA type. The study's findings and limits: Summed public TCR beta family frequency identified CMV carriers bearing the relevant HLA. CMV-specific TCR beta clonotypes restricted by HLA-C were the ones dominating the ex vivo response.

Sequencing used PBMCs. This receptor was obtained from a human donor in good health (CMV status not recorded). Some clones in this sample may be carry-over from other donors' samples. The genes are TRBV7-2 and TRBJ1-2; possible D gene TRBD1, 5 bases. This chain's CDR3 is CASNPGAGKNYGYTF. CDR3 nucleotide sequence: TGTGCCAGCAATCCCGGGGCAGGGAAAAACTATGGCTACACCTTC.